The sequence of this T cell receptor beta chain was determined in a study of shared clonotypes between healthy human individuals. Study-level information: The cohort comprised a couple of women and a few men. Their ages spanned 18 to 49 years.

This clone showed up just a few times. Its target is not known. Different DNA sequences within this sample yield the same CDR3. The V end lost 2 bases, the J end lost 1 base, and 6 bases lay between the germline ends. Germline loops: CDR1 SGDLS, CDR2 YYNGEE. This CDR3 spans 13 amino acids. Naive CD8 cells comprised CD45RO-negative, CCR7-positively selected cells, excluding terminally differentiated effector memory CD45RA+ cells. Whole-study results and caveats: Only blood samples were collected, and tissue repertoires likely differ. Across subsets, estimated richness was generally greater for naive than for memory populations.

TCRdb's table, derived via immunoSEQ multiplex PCR, lists solely in-frame clones and lacks some. The sample shows 630,000 or so clones, roughly 98% of them seen only once. The genes are TRBV9 and TRBJ1-1, with no clear D. Sequencing was performed on naive CD8+ T cells sorted from blood. The TCR comes from a man aged 30 to 45 in good health. DNA of the CDR3: TGTGCCAGCAGCGTTGGTGAGAACACTGAAGCTTTCTTT. It is translated as CASSVGENTEAFF.